The source of this T cell receptor beta chain is a study of blood T cell repertoires in COVID-19. Study-wide background: Whether acute or convalescent, the COVID-19 samples came from the United States, Italy and Spain.

The CDR3 is 13 amino acids. The V gene lost 5 bases and the J gene lost 5 bases, with 11 bases spanning the gap. Germline V gene sequence: CDR1 KGHDR, CDR2 SFDVKD. Generated by immunoSEQ multiplex PCR, the TCRdb table keeps only in-frame clones and is missing some. The data show a few hundred thousand clones, around 90% seen once. This clone was observed a single time. The study drew participants aged about 18 to 89 years from some 25 US areas. This rearrangement joins TRBV24-1 to TRBJ1-1; D unresolved. The material sequenced was PBMCs or T cells enriched from blood (not recorded which). This sequence was found in a woman aged 40 to 50 who had been exposed to COVID-19. CDR3 sequence (DNA): TGTGCCACCAGTGTCGGGGATTCGACTGAAGCTTTCTTT. This codes for CATSVGDSTEAFF.